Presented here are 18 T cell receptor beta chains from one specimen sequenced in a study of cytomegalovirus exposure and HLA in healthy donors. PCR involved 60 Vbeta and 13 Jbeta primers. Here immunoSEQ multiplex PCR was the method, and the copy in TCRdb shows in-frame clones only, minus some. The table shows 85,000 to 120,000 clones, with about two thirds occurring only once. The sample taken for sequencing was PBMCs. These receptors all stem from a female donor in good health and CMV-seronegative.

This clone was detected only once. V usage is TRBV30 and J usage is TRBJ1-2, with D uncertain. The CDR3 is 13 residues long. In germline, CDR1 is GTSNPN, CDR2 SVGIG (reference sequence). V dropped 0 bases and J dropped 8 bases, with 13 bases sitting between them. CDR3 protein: CAWSVNHNAGYTF. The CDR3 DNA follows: TGTGCCTGGAGTGTAAATCACAATGCAGGCTACACCTTC.

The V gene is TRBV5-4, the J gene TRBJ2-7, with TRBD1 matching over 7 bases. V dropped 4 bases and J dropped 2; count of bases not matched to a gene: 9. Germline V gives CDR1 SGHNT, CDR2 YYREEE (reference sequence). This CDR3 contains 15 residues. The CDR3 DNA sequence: TGTGCCAGCAGCGCAGAAGGGACAGCCCCCTACGAGCAGTACTTC. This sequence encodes CASSAEGTAPYEQYF.

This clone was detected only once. CDR3 sequence: CASSPGGQGVYYEQYF. CDR3 in DNA: TGTGCCAGCAGCCCGGGGGGACAGGGGGTCTACTACGAGCAGTACTTC. This chain uses TRBV28 with TRBJ2-7; 11 bases are shared with TRBD1. V was pared by 6 bases and J by 3 bases, with 10 bases of the junction left unmatched. The CDR3 loop spans 16 amino acids. Germline CDR1 and CDR2: MDHEN and SYDVKM.

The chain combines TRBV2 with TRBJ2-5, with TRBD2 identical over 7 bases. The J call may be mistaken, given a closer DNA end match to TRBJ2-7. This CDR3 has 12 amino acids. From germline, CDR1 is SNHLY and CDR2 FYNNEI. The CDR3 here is CASSQTSHEQYF. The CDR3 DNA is TGTGCCAGCAGCCAGACTAGCCACGAGCAGTACTTC.

The CDR3 nucleotides read TGTGCCAGCAGTGCCGAGGCAGGGGAAGTTCAGTACTTC. Protein product: CASSAEAGEVQYF. V gene TRBV6-4 combines with J gene TRBJ2-4; TRBD1 is a possible D gene (6 bases). The CDR3 extends over 13 amino acids. Germline lookup yields CDR1 MRHNA and CDR2 SNTAGT. The V end was cut by 4 bases, the J end by 11 bases, with 15 bases between.

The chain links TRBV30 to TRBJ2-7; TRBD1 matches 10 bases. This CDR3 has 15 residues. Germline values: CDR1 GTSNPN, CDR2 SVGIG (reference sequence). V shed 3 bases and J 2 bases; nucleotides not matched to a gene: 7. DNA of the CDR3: TGTGCCTGGAGCTCCCCGGGACAGGGGCCCTACGAGCAGTACTTC. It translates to CAWSSPGQGPYEQYF.

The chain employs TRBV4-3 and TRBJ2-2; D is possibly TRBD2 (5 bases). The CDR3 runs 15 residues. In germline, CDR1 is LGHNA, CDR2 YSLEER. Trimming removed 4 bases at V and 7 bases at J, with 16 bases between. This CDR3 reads CASSPAVRAGGELFF. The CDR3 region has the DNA TGCGCCAGCAGCCCAGCGGTGAGGGCCGGCGGGGAGCTGTTTTTT.

In nucleotides, the CDR3 is TGTGCCAGCAGTCCCCCCCGACAGGGGTTCGGTGAAAAACTGTTTTTT. Residues: CASSPPRQGFGEKLFF. The chain couples TRBV28 to TRBJ1-4, with 8 bases identical to TRBD1. In germline, CDR1 is MDHEN, CDR2 SYDVKM. Unmatched junction bases numbered 12, after V lost 5 bases and J lost 7 bases. There are 16 residues in the CDR3. Looking up the rest from reference TRBV28 and TRBJ1-4 gives the full variable domain: DVKVTQSSRYLVKRTGEKVFLECVQDMDHENMFWYRQDPGLGLRLIYFSYDVKMKEKGDIPEGYSVSREKKERFSLILESASTNQTSMYLCASSPPRQGFGEKLFFGSGTQLSVL.

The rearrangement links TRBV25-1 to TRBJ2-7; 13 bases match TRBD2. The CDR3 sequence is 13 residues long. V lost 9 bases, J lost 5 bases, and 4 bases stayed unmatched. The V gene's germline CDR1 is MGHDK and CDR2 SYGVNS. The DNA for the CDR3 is TGTGCCAGTACAGGACTAGCGGGGGACGAGCAGTACTTC. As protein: CASTGLAGDEQYF.

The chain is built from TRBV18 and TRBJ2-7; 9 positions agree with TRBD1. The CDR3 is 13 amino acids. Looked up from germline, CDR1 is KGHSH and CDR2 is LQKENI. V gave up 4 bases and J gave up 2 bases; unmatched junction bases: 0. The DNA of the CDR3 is TGTGCCAGCTCACGACAGGGGGCCTACGAGCAGTACTTC. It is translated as CASSRQGAYEQYF. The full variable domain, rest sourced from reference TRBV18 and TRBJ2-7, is NAGVMQNPRHLVRRRGQEARLRCSPMKGHSHVYWYRQLPEEGLKFMVYLQKENIIDESGMPKERFSAEFPKEGPSILRIQQVVRGDSAAYFCASSRQGAYEQYFGPGTRLTVT.

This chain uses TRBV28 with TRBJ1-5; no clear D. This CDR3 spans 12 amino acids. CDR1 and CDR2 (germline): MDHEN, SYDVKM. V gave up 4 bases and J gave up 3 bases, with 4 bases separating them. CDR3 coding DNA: TGTGCCAGCAGTTATATCAATCAGCCCCAGCATTTT. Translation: CASSYINQPQHF.

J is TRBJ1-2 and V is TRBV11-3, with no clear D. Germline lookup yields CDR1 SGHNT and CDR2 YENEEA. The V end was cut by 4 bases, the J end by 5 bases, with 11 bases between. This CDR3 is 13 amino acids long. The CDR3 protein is CASSSRPGYGYTF. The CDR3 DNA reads TGTGCCAGCAGCTCAAGGCCGGGATATGGCTACACCTTC. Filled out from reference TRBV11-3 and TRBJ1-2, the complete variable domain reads EAGVVQSPRYKIIEKKQPVAFWCNPISGHNTLYWYLQNLGQGPELLIRYENEEAVDDSQLPKDRFSAERLKGVDSTLKIQPAELGDSAVYLCASSSRPGYGYTFGSGTRLTVV.

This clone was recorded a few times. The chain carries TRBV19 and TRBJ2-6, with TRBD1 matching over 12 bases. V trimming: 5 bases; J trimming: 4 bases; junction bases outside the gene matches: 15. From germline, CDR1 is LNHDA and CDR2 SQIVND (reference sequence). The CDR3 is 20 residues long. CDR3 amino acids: CASSASRAGTGGRGANVLTF. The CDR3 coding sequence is TGTGCCAGTAGTGCATCCCGAGCCGGGACAGGGGGCCGCGGGGCCAACGTCCTGACTTTC.

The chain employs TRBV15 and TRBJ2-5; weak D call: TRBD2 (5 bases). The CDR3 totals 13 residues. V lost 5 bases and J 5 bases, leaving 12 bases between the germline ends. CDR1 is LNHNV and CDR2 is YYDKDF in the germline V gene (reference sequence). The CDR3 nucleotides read TGTGCCACCAGCGAGGGTTTGGAGGAGACCCAGTACTTC. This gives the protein CATSEGLEETQYF.

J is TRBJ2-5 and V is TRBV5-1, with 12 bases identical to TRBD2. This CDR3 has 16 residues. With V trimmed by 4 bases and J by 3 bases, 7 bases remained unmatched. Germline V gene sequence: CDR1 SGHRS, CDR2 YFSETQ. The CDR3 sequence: CASSQGLAGREETQYF. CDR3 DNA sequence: TGCGCCAGCAGCCAAGGACTAGCGGGAAGGGAAGAGACCCAGTACTTC.

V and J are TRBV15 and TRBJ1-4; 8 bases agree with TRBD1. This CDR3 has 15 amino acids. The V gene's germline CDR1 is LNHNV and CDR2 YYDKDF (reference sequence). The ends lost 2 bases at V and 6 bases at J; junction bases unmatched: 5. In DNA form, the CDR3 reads TGTGCCACCAGCAGAAGGACAGGGTTAGATGAAAAACTGTTTTTT. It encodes CATSRRTGLDEKLFF.

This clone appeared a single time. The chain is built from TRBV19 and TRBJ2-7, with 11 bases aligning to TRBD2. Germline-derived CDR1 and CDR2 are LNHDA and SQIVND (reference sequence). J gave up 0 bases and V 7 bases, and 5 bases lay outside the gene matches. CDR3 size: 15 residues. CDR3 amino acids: CASTRTSGFSYEQYF. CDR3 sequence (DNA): TGTGCCAGTACGCGGACTAGCGGGTTCTCCTACGAGCAGTACTTC.

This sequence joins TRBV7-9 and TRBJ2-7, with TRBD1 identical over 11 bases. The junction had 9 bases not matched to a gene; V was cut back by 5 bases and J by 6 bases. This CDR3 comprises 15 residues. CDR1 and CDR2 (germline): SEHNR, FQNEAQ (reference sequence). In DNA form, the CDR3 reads TGTGCCAGCAGCCCCCGGACAGGGGGCTTCTTCGAGCAGTACTTC. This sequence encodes CASSPRTGGFFEQYF.